The 30 T cell receptor beta chains below were found in one sample sequenced in a study of OX40 agonist ivuxolimab in advanced cancers. Sequencing was performed with immunoSEQ multiplex PCR; in TCRdb, only in-frame clones are kept and a portion is missing. The repertoire holds 75,000 to 95,000 clones, about 87% seen once, with 6.5% to 9% in the top ten. This specimen was CD4+ or CD8+ T cells sorted from blood, taken in a trial of the OX40 agonist ivuxolimab. The receptors stem from an adult with an advanced solid tumor such as melanoma, head and neck, liver or kidney cancer.

V and J are TRBV19 and TRBJ1-4; D may be TRBD1 (5 bases). Germline CDR1 reads LNHDA; CDR2 reads SQIVND (reference sequence). This CDR3 contains 16 residues. V lost 0 bases and J 4 bases, leaving 12 bases between the germline ends. This CDR3 is CASSIDGRDGNEKLFF. Here the CDR3 DNA reads TGTGCCAGTAGTATAGATGGCAGGGATGGTAATGAAAAACTGTTTTTT. Full variable domain (remainder filled in from reference TRBV19 and TRBJ1-4): DGGITQSPKYLFRKEGQNVTLSCEQNLNHDAMYWYRQDPGQGLRLIYYSQIVNDFQKGDIAEGYSVSREKKESFPLTVTSAQKNPTAFYLCASSIDGRDGNEKLFFGSGTQLSVL.

V is TRBV19 and J is TRBJ1-4, with TRBD1 matching 7 bases. This CDR3 has 16 residues. The trim removed 3 bases at V and 4 bases at J, leaving 8 bases unmatched. Germline V gene sequence: CDR1 LNHDA, CDR2 SQIVND (reference sequence). This CDR3 reads CASSIGGGAGNEKLFF. DNA for the CDR3: TGTGCCAGTAGTATTGGAGGGGGCGCCGGTAATGAAAAACTGTTTTTT.

The CDR3 region has the DNA TGTGCCTGGACAAGGAGGGGGAGGACCTCCGAGCAGTACTTC. Translating gives CAWTRRGRTSEQYF. The V call is TRBV30, the J call TRBJ2-7; D may match TRBD1 or TRBD2 (6 bases each). V was trimmed by 4 bases and J by 6 bases, leaving 19 bases between them. This CDR3 is built from 14 residues. CDR1 GTSNPN and CDR2 SVGIG come from the germline V gene (reference sequence).

This chain joins TRBV7-2 and TRBJ2-3; TRBD2 agrees at 7 bases. Germline V gene lookup returns CDR1 SGHTA and CDR2 FQGNSA. The junction had 9 bases not matched to a gene; V was cut back by 5 bases and J by 4 bases. The CDR3 totals 15 residues. The CDR3 is CASSIRKGRADTQYF. The CDR3 DNA reads TGTGCCAGCAGCATCAGGAAGGGGAGGGCAGATACGCAGTATTTT.

The gene calls are TRBV7-9 and TRBJ2-3, with D possibly matching TRBD2 (5 bases). CDR3 length: 16 amino acids. The V gene lost 1 base and the J gene lost 0 bases, with 11 bases spanning the gap. Germline-derived CDR1 and CDR2 are SEHNR and FQNEAQ (reference sequence). For the CDR3, the DNA is TGTGCCAGCAGCTTAGTCGTACTAGGGAGCACAGATACGCAGTATTTT. It yields the protein CASSLVVLGSTDTQYF.

The rearrangement uses TRBV4-1 and TRBJ1-3; 9 nucleotides line up with TRBD1. CDR1 MGHRA and CDR2 YSYEKL come from the germline V gene. The CDR3 loop spans 15 amino acids. J gave up 8 bases and V 4 bases, and 9 bases lay outside the gene matches. The CDR3 region has the DNA TGCGCCAGCAGCCGGAGGGACAGGGCAGGGGACACCATATATTTT. It is translated as CASSRRDRAGDTIYF.

V usage is TRBV19 and J usage is TRBJ2-1; D remains ambiguous. Germline V gene data show CDR1 as LNHDA and CDR2 as SQIVND (reference sequence). V lost 5 bases, J lost 4 bases, and 15 bases lay in between. This CDR3 region has 15 residues. The DNA of the CDR3 is TGTGCCAGTAGTTTCTCGATAAACCCTTACAATGAGCAGTTCTTC. This gives the protein CASSFSINPYNEQFF.

This rearrangement joins TRBV11-2 to TRBJ2-7, with 8 bases lining up with TRBD2. CDR1 SGHAT and CDR2 FQNNGV come from the germline V gene. The CDR3 covers 14 residues. J lost 3 bases, V lost 6 bases, and 7 bases had no gene match. This chain's CDR3 is CASRRVAGRYEQYF. As DNA, the CDR3 is TGTGCCAGCAGAAGAGTAGCGGGACGCTACGAGCAGTACTTC.

The chain links TRBV28 to TRBJ2-5; TRBD2 is a possible D gene (5 bases). Germline V gene lookup returns CDR1 MDHEN and CDR2 SYDVKM. V was pared by 9 bases and J by 7 bases, with 12 bases between. This CDR3 is 11 amino acids long. CDR3 residues: CASGSEGTQYF. The DNA for the CDR3 is TGTGCCAGTGGCTCTGAGGGGACCCAGTACTTC.

This clone was found a few times. Written as DNA, the CDR3 is TGTGCCAGCAGTTTGGCCGGGACTGAAGCTTTCTTT. Translation: CASSLAGTEAFF. The chain employs TRBV27 and TRBJ1-1; the D is unclear. The CDR3 is made up of 12 amino acids. Germline V gene lookup returns CDR1 MNHEY and CDR2 SMNVEV (reference sequence). Between the trimmed V and J ends, which lost 3 bases and 5 bases, there was a span of 7 bases.

This clone was seen a few times. The chain is built from TRBV11-2 and TRBJ1-1; TRBD1 might be the D (5 bases). The V gene's germline CDR1 is SGHAT and CDR2 FQNNGV. Between the trimmed V and J ends, which lost 4 bases and 1 base, there was a span of 13 bases. CDR3 length: 15 residues. The CDR3 spells CASSSLRTKNTEAFF. The CDR3 nucleotides are TGTGCCAGCAGCTCCCTCAGGACAAAGAACACTGAAGCTTTCTTT.

A word on this clone: This CDR3 is also generated by other DNA sequences in the sample. The chain is built from TRBV9 and TRBJ2-7; 11 bases map to TRBD2. CDR1 is SGDLS and CDR2 is YYNGEE in the germline V gene. The V and J ends lost 3 bases and 2 bases, in that order; junction bases with no gene match: 4. The CDR3 is 15 amino acids. The CDR3 is CASSGGLAETYEQYF. The DNA of the CDR3 is TGTGCCAGCAGCGGGGGACTAGCGGAGACCTACGAGCAGTACTTC. Drawing the rest from reference TRBV9 and TRBJ2-7, the complete variable domain is DSGVTQTPKHLITATGQRVTLRCSPRSGDLSVYWYQQSLDQGLQFLIQYYNGEERAKGNILERFSAQQFPDLHSELNLSSLELGDSALYFCASSGGLAETYEQYFGPGTRLTVT.

V usage is TRBV5-4 and J usage is TRBJ1-1, with no clear D. In germline, CDR1 is SGHNT, CDR2 YYREEE (reference sequence). There are 12 residues in the CDR3. V lost 1 base and J 6 bases, leaving 7 bases between the germline ends. CDR3 sequence (DNA): TGTGCCAGCAGCTTGAACATCGCTGAAGCTTTCTTT. Residues: CASSLNIAEAFF.

The rearrangement uses TRBV11-3 and TRBJ2-3; 10 bases line up with TRBD2. CDR1 is SGHNT, CDR2 YENEEA, per germline. With 0 bases clipped from V and 4 bases from J, the junction kept 10 bases outside the gene matches. The CDR3 is 18 residues long. This CDR3 reads CASSLDLVLAGVSDTQYF. As DNA, the CDR3 is TGTGCCAGCAGCTTAGATCTGGTTCTAGCGGGAGTATCAGATACGCAGTATTTT.

The chain links TRBV7-9 to TRBJ1-5; the D is unclear. The CDR3 is 15 amino acids. Germline V gene data show CDR1 as SEHNR and CDR2 as FQNEAQ (reference sequence). The V and J ends lost 1 base and 8 bases respectively, with 15 bases between them. CDR3 DNA: TGTGCCAGCAGCTTAGTCCCAGGAATCGGTAAGCCCCAGCATTTT. This encodes CASSLVPGIGKPQHF.

This chain joins TRBV7-9 and TRBJ2-4; D not certain. Trimming removed 3 bases from V and 7 bases from J, with 10 bases in between. From germline, CDR1 is SEHNR and CDR2 FQNEAQ (reference sequence). The CDR3 spans 13 residues. The chain's CDR3 is CASSLYVRNIQYF. The DNA for the CDR3 is TGTGCCAGCAGCTTGTATGTCAGGAACATTCAGTACTTC.

The rearrangement uses TRBV7-9 and TRBJ2-1; D remains unclear. CDR1 is SEHNR and CDR2 is FQNEAQ in the germline V gene (reference sequence). V lost 5 bases to trimming and J lost 10 bases, with 9 bases between them. The CDR3 is 11 amino acids. CDR3 nucleotide sequence: TGTGCCAGCAGCCCTCTGGGGGAGCAGTTCTTC. Translation gives CASSPLGEQFF.

The chain recombines TRBV19 with TRBJ1-1; 7 bases line up with TRBD1. Germline V lookup: CDR1 LNHDA, CDR2 SQIVND (reference sequence). J was trimmed by 1 base and V by 10 bases; bases with no gene match: 9. The CDR3 extends over 14 amino acids. The CDR3 here is CATCRDSANTEAFF. CDR3 DNA sequence: TGTGCCACATGCAGGGACAGTGCGAACACTGAAGCTTTCTTT.

This chain uses TRBV13 with TRBJ2-7; 7 nucleotides align to TRBD2. Germline loops: CDR1 PRHDT, CDR2 FYEKMQ (reference sequence). This CDR3 is 13 amino acids long. With V trimmed by 7 bases and J by 0 bases, 3 bases remained unmatched. The CDR3 DNA sequence: TGTGCCAGCACCCGGACTAGCTCCTACGAGCAGTACTTC. Translation: CASTRTSSYEQYF.

J is TRBJ1-3 and V is TRBV27; D gene unclear. Trimming pared 7 bases from V and 0 bases from J, leaving 10 bases between. Germline V CDR1 and CDR2: MNHEY, SMNVEV (reference sequence). The CDR3 covers 14 residues. The CDR3 nucleotides are TGTGCCAGCAAAGAGTCTCGCTCTGGAAACACCATATATTTT. Translating it yields CASKESRSGNTIYF.

The V and J genes are TRBV10-3 and TRBJ2-1, with TRBD2 identical over 16 bases. The CDR3 contains 16 residues. The J segment lost 8 bases and the V segment lost 4 bases, leaving 5 bases of the junction unmatched. Looked up from germline, CDR1 is ENHRY and CDR2 is SYGVKD. The CDR3 nucleotides are TGTGCCATCAGTGTCGGGACTAGCGGGAGGGAGGATGAGCAGTTCTTC. Translated, it gives CAISVGTSGREDEQFF.

This chain links TRBV6-6 with TRBJ2-7, with TRBD1 matching over 9 bases. Germline V gene data show CDR1 as MNHNY and CDR2 as SVGAGI (reference sequence). This CDR3 spans 13 amino acids. Trimming took 5 bases from V and 6 from J; bases not matched to a gene: 5. This chain's CDR3 is CASSTGGSGEQYF. The CDR3, as DNA: TGTGCCAGCAGTACAGGGGGCAGTGGCGAGCAGTACTTC.

In this sample, this clone turned up a few times. The rearrangement joins TRBV19 to TRBJ1-2, with 7 nucleotides matching TRBD1. V was pared by 8 bases and J by 4 bases, with 4 bases of the junction left unmatched. The CDR3 has 12 residues. Germline V CDR1 and CDR2: LNHDA, SQIVND (reference sequence). The CDR3 is CASHRGSYGYTF. CDR3 DNA sequence: TGTGCCAGTCACAGGGGATCCTATGGCTACACCTTC.

V and J are TRBV19 and TRBJ2-3; 9 bases align to TRBD2. CDR1 and CDR2 from the germline V gene are LNHDA and SQIVND (reference sequence). This CDR3 comprises 14 residues. Trimming at V came to 7 bases and at J to 0 bases, leaving 2 bases not matched to a gene. CDR3 bases: TGTGCCAGTAAGACTAGCGGTAGCACAGATACGCAGTATTTT. It encodes CASKTSGSTDTQYF.

This clone was picked up one time. The V gene is TRBV2, the J gene TRBJ2-6, with D perhaps TRBD2 (6 bases). V was trimmed by 3 bases and J by 5 bases, leaving 11 bases between them. This CDR3 has 15 amino acids. The germline gives CDR1 SNHLY, CDR2 FYNNEI. The CDR3: CASSDAAGWANVLTF. DNA of the CDR3: TGTGCCAGCAGTGACGCGGCGGGGTGGGCCAACGTCCTGACTTTC.

V and J are TRBV7-3 and TRBJ2-1, with D hard to call. CDR1 and CDR2 (germline): SGHTA, FQGTGA. V lost 2 bases, J lost 6 bases, and 14 bases lay in between. This CDR3 region has 15 residues. The CDR3 nucleotides read TGTGCCAGCAGCTTATCCCCCAACCCGGCCAATGAGCAGTTCTTC. Its translation: CASSLSPNPANEQFF.

The rearrangement joins TRBV6-1 to TRBJ2-3, with a weak D call TRBD2 (6 bases). Trimming took 7 bases from V and 0 from J, leaving 11 bases between them. The CDR3 covers 14 residues. In germline, CDR1 is MNHNS, CDR2 SASEGT. The chain's CDR3 is CASIGGMSTDTQYF. The CDR3 DNA follows: TGTGCCAGCATTGGGGGGATGAGCACAGATACGCAGTATTTT.

On this clone itself: This sample also contains other DNA sequences that code for the same CDR3. The V gene is TRBV9, the J gene TRBJ2-7, with unresolved D. V was cut by 5 bases and J by 1 base, with 13 bases left in between. Germline-derived CDR1 and CDR2 are SGDLS and YYNGEE. The CDR3 contains 14 residues. CDR3 in DNA: TGTGCCAGCAGTCCACGACTGGCATCCTACGAGCAGTACTTC. It translates to CASSPRLASYEQYF.

J is TRBJ1-2 and V is TRBV5-4, with no clear D. Trimming removed 2 bases at V and 2 bases at J, with 10 bases between. Germline V gene data show CDR1 as SGHNT and CDR2 as YYREEE (reference sequence). The CDR3 is made up of 14 amino acids. The CDR3 nucleotides are TGTGCCAGCAGCTTAATTAGTGGGAACTATGGCTACACCTTC. It is translated as CASSLISGNYGYTF.

The chain uses TRBV12-5 and TRBJ2-1; 7 bases match TRBD2. The length of the CDR3 is 18 residues. Germline V gene data show CDR1 as LGHNT and CDR2 as FRNRAP. V was pared by 0 bases and J by 0 bases, with 8 bases of the junction left unmatched. CDR3 in DNA: TGTGCTAGTGGTTTGGTGCCCGGGTCGGGGGGCTCCTACAATGAGCAGTTCTTC. It codes for CASGLVPGSGGSYNEQFF.